The present T cell receptor beta chain was sequenced within a study of cytomegalovirus exposure and HLA in healthy donors. Use of 60 Vbeta and 13 Jbeta primers characterized the PCR. As processed by the authors: In a later analysis, 10 million to 11 million of 60 million to 80 million unique beta chains occurred in at least two donors. Clones were sequenced by immunoSEQ multiplex PCR, and TCRdb holds only the in-frame ones, with some missing. Clone size and the V and J calls come from that table; the DNA yielded D and trimming. The top ten clones hold 5.9% of a sample with approximately 130,000 clones, more than 80% of them seen once. Concerning this clone: Its antigen is as yet unknown.

Germline CDR1 is MNHNS and CDR2 is SASEGT. V lost 2 bases, J lost 2 bases, and 14 bases lay in between. The CDR3 length is 16 residues. Study-level points and caveats: TCR beta V- and J-gene trimming, according to a later analysis, was linked to a missense DCLRE1C variant. According to an earlier analysis, most TCR beta V segments yielded productive rearrangements about 90% or about 30% of the time. Associated with cytomegalovirus, according to the listing, were 150 to 200 TCR beta chains.

J is TRBJ2-3 and V is TRBV6-1; a possible D gene is TRBD1 (5 bases). This clonotype originated in a middle-aged woman in good health and CMV-seropositive. Material: PBMCs. The CDR3 DNA is TGTGCCAGCAGTGAAAGGAAAGGGGTAAACACAGATACGCAGTATTTT. This encodes CASSERKGVNTDTQYF.